This entry describes one T cell receptor beta chain. The CDR3 length is 16 residues. Germline V lookup: CDR1 SGHRS, CDR2 YFSETQ. J lost 6 bases, V lost 5 bases, and 13 bases had no gene match. This sample is part of a study of blood T cell repertoires in COVID-19. Looking at the study overall: Samples taken during acute and convalescent COVID-19 were collected in the United States, Italy and Spain. PBMCs, B-cell-depleted T cells, or T cells were the source of the cDNA or gDNA that made up the material.

Study processing details: Estimation of nucleated cell counts relied on the amplification of reference gene primers. Using immunoSEQ multiplex PCR, the repertoire was profiled, and TCRdb retains in-frame clones only, with some absent. V, J and clone size reflect that table, while D and trimming were determined from the DNA. The data hold around 100,000 clones, with around 80% observed a single time. The chain links TRBV5-1 to TRBJ1-2, with 10 bases lining up with TRBD1. Sample: peripheral blood. The receptor comes from a human donor in a cohort sampled during active COVID-19. The CDR3: CASRVSWDRGRDGYTF. In nucleotides, the CDR3 is TGCGCCAGCAGAGTTTCTTGGGACAGGGGTAGGGATGGCTACACCTTC. The full variable domain, in which reference TRBV5-1 and TRBJ1-2 provide the parts outside the CDR3, is KAGVTQTPRYLIKTRGQQVTLSCSPISGHRSVSWYQQTPGQGLQFLFEYFSETQRNKGNFPGRFSGRQFSNSRSEMNVSTLELGDSALYLCASRVSWDRGRDGYTFGSGTRLTVV.